This passage covers 21 T cell receptor beta chains from one sample sequenced in a study of cytomegalovirus exposure and HLA in healthy donors. Primers included in the PCR were 60 Vbeta and 13 Jbeta primers. Clones were read by immunoSEQ multiplex PCR, and TCRdb kept only the in-frame ones, dropping some. This sample has fewer than 150,000 clones, with roughly 80% found just once. What was sequenced was PBMCs. The receptors derive from a woman in her twenties or thirties in good health and CMV-seropositive.

J is TRBJ2-7 and V is TRBV30, with D unclear. CDR3 length: 15 residues. Germline CDR1 reads GTSNPN; CDR2 reads SVGIG (reference sequence). V dropped 1 base and J dropped 0 bases, with 13 bases sitting between them. The CDR3 nucleotides read TGTGCCTGGAGTGCAGAAGCGCTTAGCTCCTACGAGCAGTACTTC. Residues: CAWSAEALSSYEQYF.

This chain connects TRBV5-6 to TRBJ1-2; 7 bases map to TRBD1. CDR3 length: 13 amino acids. Germline CDR1 SGHDT, CDR2 YYEEEE. The V and J ends lost 3 bases and 4 bases, in that order; junction bases with no gene match: 3. CDR3 in amino acids: CASSSGQIYGYTF. For the CDR3, the DNA is TGTGCCAGCAGCTCGGGACAGATCTATGGCTACACCTTC.

J is TRBJ1-5 and V is TRBV7-9; 9 positions match TRBD1. CDR1 and CDR2 from the germline V gene are SEHNR and FQNEAQ (reference sequence). This CDR3 comprises 15 residues. Germline trimming cut 4 bases from V and 7 bases from J; bases unmatched to any gene: 8. The CDR3 loop is CASSSGTGTGQPQHF. For the CDR3, the DNA is TGTGCCAGCAGCTCCGGGACAGGGACGGGGCAGCCCCAGCATTTT.

V gene TRBV5-1 combines with J gene TRBJ2-5; 10 nucleotides align to TRBD1. Trimming removed 4 bases from V and 4 bases from J; junction bases left unmatched: 7. The germline CDR1 and CDR2 sequences are SGHRS and YFSETQ. The CDR3 extends over 15 amino acids. CDR3 in DNA: TGCGCCAGCAGCCCACCGACAGGGGGCAGAGAGACCCAGTACTTC. Translating it yields CASSPPTGGRETQYF. The variable domain in full, completed from reference TRBV5-1 and TRBJ2-5, reads KAGVTQTPRYLIKTRGQQVTLSCSPISGHRSVSWYQQTPGQGLQFLFEYFSETQRNKGNFPGRFSGRQFSNSRSEMNVSTLELGDSALYLCASSPPTGGRETQYFGPGTRLLVL.

The chain carries TRBV29-1 and TRBJ1-1; tentatively, D is TRBD1 (6 bases). With 7 bases removed from V and 4 bases from J, the gap between germline ends came to 22 bases. The CDR3 covers 15 residues. Looked up from germline, CDR1 is SQVTM and CDR2 is ANQGSEA. Here the CDR3 reads CSAGQRGIVSTEAFF. The DNA of the CDR3 is TGCAGCGCAGGACAGCGAGGGATCGTTAGCACTGAAGCTTTCTTT.

J is TRBJ1-1 and V is TRBV18, with a possible D match to TRBD1 (6 bases). CDR1 KGHSH and CDR2 LQKENI come from the germline V gene. V dropped 4 bases and J dropped 1 base, with 10 bases sitting between them. The CDR3 sequence is 14 residues long. DNA of the CDR3: TGTGCCAGCTCACTTCAGGGGCCGAACACTGAAGCTTTCTTT. Translation: CASSLQGPNTEAFF.

The genes are TRBV28 and TRBJ2-7, with 9 bases identical to TRBD1. Trimming removed 2 bases from V and 5 bases from J; junction bases left unmatched: 7. Germline values: CDR1 MDHEN, CDR2 SYDVKM. There are 15 residues in the CDR3. Here the CDR3 DNA reads TGTGCCAGCAGTTTAAGGGACAGGGTGGTTCACGAGCAGTACTTC. It yields the protein CASSLRDRVVHEQYF. The variable domain in full, with the rest retrieved from reference TRBV28 and TRBJ2-7, is DVKVTQSSRYLVKRTGEKVFLECVQDMDHENMFWYRQDPGLGLRLIYFSYDVKMKEKGDIPEGYSVSREKKERFSLILESASTNQTSMYLCASSLRDRVVHEQYFGPGTRLTVT.

The gene calls are TRBV6-5 and TRBJ1-6; TRBD1 might be the D (6 bases). CDR3 size: 14 residues. Germline lookup yields CDR1 MNHEY and CDR2 SVGAGI. Deletions cut 4 bases from V and 6 bases from J, with 10 bases between. CDR3 DNA: TGTGCCAGCAGTTCTCGGACAGTTAATTCACCCCTCCACTTT. It translates to CASSSRTVNSPLHF.

The CDR3 bases are TGTGCCAGCAGCCGTCTAGCGCTCGAGACCCAGTACTTC. It yields the protein CASSRLALETQYF. This chain connects TRBV6-6 to TRBJ2-5; D may be TRBD2 (6 bases). V was cut by 6 bases and J by 5 bases, with 13 bases left in between. The CDR3 contains 13 residues. In germline, CDR1 is MNHNY, CDR2 SVGAGI (reference sequence).

The gene calls are TRBV14 and TRBJ2-2; the D gene is possibly TRBD1 (7 bases). This CDR3 is 17 amino acids long. V gave up 0 bases and J gave up 5 bases, with 16 bases separating them. CDR1 is SGHDN, CDR2 FVKESK, per germline. CDR3 region: CASSQDGGGAGTGELFF. DNA for the CDR3: TGTGCCAGCAGCCAAGATGGAGGGGGCGCGGGGACCGGGGAGCTGTTTTTT.

The chain combines TRBV18 with TRBJ2-1; D may be TRBD2 (7 bases). V lost 3 bases to trimming and J lost 3 bases, with 15 bases between them. The CDR3 has 16 amino acids. CDR1 and CDR2 (germline): KGHSH, LQKENI. This chain's CDR3 is CASSPTGGGGYNEQFF. Here the CDR3 DNA reads TGTGCCAGCTCACCCACCGGGGGCGGGGGCTACAATGAGCAGTTCTTC. The variable domain in full, completed from reference TRBV18 and TRBJ2-1, reads NAGVMQNPRHLVRRRGQEARLRCSPMKGHSHVYWYRQLPEEGLKFMVYLQKENIIDESGMPKERFSAEFPKEGPSILRIQQVVRGDSAAYFCASSPTGGGGYNEQFFGPGTRLTVL.

This clone was seen more than once but under ten times. The CDR3 DNA reads as TGTGCCAGCAGCTCCTTAATGGACAGACCCTACGAGCAGTACTTC. Protein product: CASSSLMDRPYEQYF. The rearrangement joins TRBV7-9 to TRBJ2-7; maybe TRBD1 (6 bases). V was clipped by 4 bases and J by 2 bases, with 15 bases between them. The germline gives CDR1 SEHNR, CDR2 FQNEAQ (reference sequence). There are 15 residues in the CDR3. Looking up the rest from reference TRBV7-9 and TRBJ2-7 gives the full variable domain: DTGVSQNPRHKITKRGQNVTFRCDPISEHNRLYWYRQTLGQGPEFLTYFQNEAQLEKSRLLSDRFSAERPKGSFSTLEIQRTEQGDSAMYLCASSSLMDRPYEQYFGPGTRLTVT.

The chain recombines TRBV11-3 with TRBJ1-1; 11 bases are shared with TRBD1. Looked up from germline, CDR1 is SGHNT and CDR2 is YENEEA. V shed 4 bases, J shed 11 bases, and the junction held 6 bases outside the gene matches. The CDR3 sequence is 13 residues long. For the CDR3, the DNA is TGTGCCAGCAGCTCGGACAGGGGGCGAGCGGCTTTCTTT. This gives the protein CASSSDRGRAAFF.

The chain links TRBV5-4 to TRBJ2-3; 10 bases match TRBD2. V lost 4 bases to trimming and J lost 3 bases; unmatched junction nucleotides: 5. CDR1 is SGHNT and CDR2 is YYREEE in the germline V gene (reference sequence). This CDR3 has 15 residues. CDR3 nucleotide sequence: TGTGCCAGCAGCATTAGCGGGGGGCTGACAGATACGCAGTATTTT. Translation: CASSISGGLTDTQYF.

The chain joins TRBV10-3 to TRBJ1-1, with D unresolved. Germline V lookup: CDR1 ENHRY, CDR2 SYGVKD. The CDR3 is made up of 15 amino acids. V lost 3 bases and J lost 3, with 14 bases in between. For the CDR3, the DNA is TGTGCCATCAGTGAAGGAGAGGGATTTGACACTGAAGCTTTCTTT. It encodes CAISEGEGFDTEAFF.

The V call is TRBV2, the J call TRBJ2-1; weak D call: TRBD2 (7 bases). V was clipped by 8 bases and J by 4 bases, with 21 bases between them. CDR1 SNHLY and CDR2 FYNNEI come from the germline V gene. The CDR3 is 16 amino acids. This CDR3 reads CASPKLRGGLYNEQFF. CDR3 DNA: TGTGCCAGCCCAAAACTTAGGGGGGGGCTATACAATGAGCAGTTCTTC.

This chain uses TRBV5-1 with TRBJ2-3, with D perhaps matching TRBD2 (6 bases). The germline gives CDR1 SGHRS, CDR2 YFSETQ. The CDR3 sequence is 13 residues long. Trimming stripped 5 bases from V and 4 bases from J, with 11 bases between. CDR3 protein: CASRRESPDTQYF. In DNA, the CDR3 is TGCGCCAGCAGACGGGAGAGTCCAGATACGCAGTATTTT.

The chain carries TRBV13 and TRBJ2-5, with 13 bases identical to TRBD2. Judging by the DNA end, TRBJ2-7 fits better; the J call may be wrong. The CDR3 consists of 15 residues. Germline-derived CDR1 and CDR2 are PRHDT and FYEKMQ (reference sequence). The CDR3 nucleotides read TGTGCCAGCAGCACCCGGACTAGCGGGAGTCTCGAGCAGTACTTC. Amino acids: CASSTRTSGSLEQYF.

The genes are TRBV15 and TRBJ1-1; perhaps TRBD1 as D (6 bases). The CDR3 has 16 amino acids. Looked up from germline, CDR1 is LNHNV and CDR2 is YYDKDF (reference sequence). Trimming stripped 0 bases from V and 4 bases from J, with 15 bases between. This CDR3 reads CATSRDRWQGSTEAFF. Here the CDR3 DNA reads TGTGCCACCAGCAGAGATAGGTGGCAGGGGAGCACTGAAGCTTTCTTT.

The gene calls are TRBV12-5 and TRBJ2-3; possible D gene TRBD2, 5 bases. V was cut by 5 bases and J by 4 bases, with 10 bases left in between. The CDR3 loop spans 13 amino acids. Germline assignment: CDR1 LGHNT and CDR2 FRNRAP. CDR3 residues: CASGASGADTQYF. CDR3 in DNA: TGTGCTAGTGGTGCCTCCGGGGCAGATACGCAGTATTTT.

J is TRBJ2-4 and V is TRBV19, with TRBD1 identical over 9 bases. Trimming removed 3 bases from V and 5 bases from J; junction bases left unmatched: 5. The CDR3 is 15 residues long. CDR1 and CDR2 (germline): LNHDA, SQIVND (reference sequence). CDR3 sequence reads: CASSIPGTGQNIQYF. The DNA for the CDR3 is TGTGCCAGTAGTATCCCCGGGACAGGGCAAAACATTCAGTACTTC.